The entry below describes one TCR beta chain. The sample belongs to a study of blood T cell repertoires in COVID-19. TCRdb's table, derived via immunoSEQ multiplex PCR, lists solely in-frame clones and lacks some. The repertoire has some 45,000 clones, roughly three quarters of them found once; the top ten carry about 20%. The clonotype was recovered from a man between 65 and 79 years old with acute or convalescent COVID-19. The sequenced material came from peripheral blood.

The CDR3 spells CASSPRGGNYGYTF. The CDR3 region has the DNA TGTGCCAGCAGCCCCCGCGGGGGTAACTATGGCTACACCTTC. The gene calls are TRBV7-2 and TRBJ1-2; weak D call: TRBD1 (5 bases). The V gene's germline CDR1 is SGHTA and CDR2 FQGNSA. V lost 5 bases, J lost 1 base, and 11 bases lay in between. The CDR3 consists of 14 residues.